This TCR beta chain originates from a study of blood T cell repertoires in COVID-19. Study as a whole: Samples taken during acute and convalescent COVID-19 were collected in the United States, Italy and Spain. T cells, B-cell-depleted T cells, or PBMCs provided the cDNA or gDNA that served as material.

The trim removed 0 bases at V and 1 base at J, leaving 3 bases unmatched. The CDR3 consists of 15 residues. Germline CDR1 reads SGHVS; CDR2 reads FQNEAQ. As originally analysed: It was from reference gene primer amplification that nucleated cell counts were estimated. Here immunoSEQ multiplex PCR was the method, and the copy in TCRdb shows in-frame clones only, minus some. V and J calls and clone size follow that table, whereas D and trimming were derived from the DNA. The data show about 180,000 clones, with more than 75% seen just once and 8.4% held by the top ten. V and J are TRBV7-8 and TRBJ2-7, with 7 bases lining up with TRBD1. The source is a woman in her sixties or seventies with acute or convalescent COVID-19. The sequenced material came from peripheral blood. The CDR3 loop is CASSLATRGSYEQYF. CDR3 bases: TGTGCCAGCAGCTTAGCGACCAGGGGGTCCTACGAGCAGTACTTC.